This T cell receptor beta chain is drawn from a study of shared clonotypes between healthy human individuals. Study observations and caveats: The expectation was that sequencing depth would affect clonotype sharing among donors.

With regard to this clone: What it binds is not known.

Deep-level assay runs were performed. Profiled with immunoSEQ multiplex PCR; TCRdb holds only in-frame clones, not every one. The repertoire holds about 490,000 clones, with around 80% as singletons. J was trimmed by 3 bases and V by 4 bases; bases with no gene match: 12. Looked up from germline, CDR1 is KGHSH and CDR2 is LQKENI. The CDR3 contains 16 residues. Source material: PBMCs. V and J are TRBV18 and TRBJ2-7, with 7 bases identical to TRBD2. The source of this sequence is a woman aged 40 to 55 in good health. Some clones in this sample may be carry-over from other donors' samples. The CDR3 here is CASSLTSPILDYEQYF. The DNA for the CDR3 is TGTGCCAGCTCACTGACTAGCCCCATTTTAGACTACGAGCAGTACTTC.